This is a list of T cell receptor beta chains from one sample in a study of T cells after yellow fever vaccination. Each CDR3 protein gets one entry after TCRdb re-called the 5' RACE reads with MiXCR. The table has more than 95,000 distinct CDR3 sequences, approximately 14% seen once; the top ten hold 43%. Sequencing used CD8+ T cells sorted from PBMCs, obtained 5 days after the yellow fever booster vaccination. The receptors come from a young man who received the YFV17D yellow fever vaccine. CDR3s include the opening cysteine and the closing phenylalanine or tryptophan. Each record gives: CDR3 DNA, CDR3 protein, D gene, V gene, J gene, clone size. D genes are given only for firm matches. Expanded clones are given a class, and other clones once, few, many or no size at all.

DNA: TGTGCCAGCAGCGTAGTAGGGGGCGCTCCGGTGTGGCTCAATGAGCAGTTCTTC; CDR3: CASSVVGGAPVWLNEQFF; D: TRBD1; V: TRBV9; J: TRBJ2-1; size: NA
DNA: TGTGCCAGCAGCCAAGAGGGGACAGGGGGCCACTACGAGCAGTACTTC; CDR3: CASSQEGTGGHYEQYF; D: TRBD1; V: TRBV4-2; J: TRBJ2-7; size: NA
DNA: TGTGCCTGGAGTGTACTGCGGGCCGGCACAGATACGCAGTATTTT; CDR3: CAWSVLRAGTDTQYF; D: NA; V: TRBV30; J: TRBJ2-3; size: few
DNA: TGTGCCAGCAGGGACACTGAAGCTTTCTTT; CDR3: CASRDTEAFF; D: NA; V: TRBV6-6; J: TRBJ1-1; size: many
DNA: TGTGCCAGCAGTTCGACAGGGGAAGAAAGAAATGGCTACACCTTC; CDR3: CASSSTGEERNGYTF; D: TRBD1; V: TRBV12-3/TRBV12-4; J: TRBJ1-2; size: NA
DNA: TGTGCCAGCAGCGCAGGGGGCGAGACCTACGAGCAGTACTTC; CDR3: CASSAGGETYEQYF; D: TRBD1; V: TRBV9; J: TRBJ2-7; size: many
DNA: TGTGCCAGCAGCTTAGCGGTACAGGGTACCGATGAGCAGTTCTTC; CDR3: CASSLAVQGTDEQFF; D: NA; V: TRBV11-1; J: TRBJ2-1; size: NA
DNA: TGTGCCAGCAGTGGACAGGGGGATAATTCACCCCTCCACTTT; CDR3: CASSGQGDNSPLHF; D: TRBD1; V: TRBV25-1; J: TRBJ1-6; size: many
DNA: TGCGCCAGCAGCCAAGATTACAGCGGGGGCTTGTTGGCCCAGTACTTC; CDR3: CASSQDYSGGLLAQYF; D: TRBD2; V: TRBV4-3; J: TRBJ2-5; size: few
DNA: TGTGCCAGCAGCTTAGAGCAGGGGGCTAGCAATCAGCCCCAGCATTTT; CDR3: CASSLEQGASNQPQHF; D: TRBD1; V: TRBV7-9; J: TRBJ1-5; size: NA
DNA: TGTGCCAGCAGCGAAACAGGGGCCTACGAGCAGTACTTC; CDR3: CASSETGAYEQYF; D: TRBD1; V: TRBV5-4; J: TRBJ2-7; size: NA
DNA: TGTGCCAGCAGTTTGGGACAACTCAATCAGCCCCAGCATTTT; CDR3: CASSLGQLNQPQHF; D: NA; V: TRBV27; J: TRBJ1-5; size: NA
DNA: TGCAGTGCTAGAGCAACCGAGGGAGATACGCAGTATTTT; CDR3: CSARATEGDTQYF; D: NA; V: TRBV20-1; J: TRBJ2-3; size: few
DNA: TGCGCCAGCAGCCAAGATGGGGGGACCGGGGAGCTGTTTTTT; CDR3: CASSQDGGTGELFF; D: NA; V: TRBV4-3; J: TRBJ2-2; size: NA
DNA: TGCAGCGTTGAAGATACGTGGGGCTTTGGTGAAGCTTTCTTT; CDR3: CSVEDTWGFGEAFF; D: NA; V: TRBV29-1; J: TRBJ1-1; size: once
DNA: TGTGCCAAGCCGGGACCTAACACCGGGGAGCTGTTTTTT; CDR3: CAKPGPNTGELFF; D: NA; V: TRBV10-3; J: TRBJ2-2; size: many